This T cell receptor (beta chain) came from a study of read filtering for tumor transcriptome and immune sequencing. About the research overall: Mean patient age was roughly 70 years, range roughly 40 to 85; around 17 male, roughly 14 female. Transcriptome libraries were built from DNase-treated RNA. IR-seq gave about 4 to 10.27 million TCR reads per sample; RNA-seq gave roughly 80 to 1273.

Worth noting for this clonotype: This may be a read error: a much more frequent sequence differs by one nucleotide.

Molecular barcoded adaptors covering alpha/delta and beta/gamma chains were used on 400 ng RNA. TCRdb ran MiXCR on the reads and lists one entry per CDR3 protein. The sample shows some 130,000 distinct CDR3 sequences, 10% to 15% of them seen only once. Sequencing was done on a sample of a population of CD138-negative cells sorted from bone marrow. The receptor was isolated from a donor at least 40 years old with multiple myeloma.

CDR3 in amino acids: CSAPRNCYYGYTF. The CDR3 DNA follows: TGCAGTGCCCCCAGGAATTGCTACTATGGCTACACCTTC. The chain couples TRBV20-1 to TRBJ1-2; D gene unclear. The germline V gene has CDR1 DFQATT and CDR2 SNEGSKA (reference sequence). With 6 bases removed from V and 3 bases from J, the gap between germline ends came to 14 bases. The CDR3 is 13 amino acids.